The 27 T cell receptor beta chains given below trace back to one sample, sequenced in a study of blood T cell repertoires in COVID-19. Sequenced by immunoSEQ multiplex PCR; TCRdb stores in-frame clones only, minus some. The repertoire holds 410,000 or so clones, with 75% to 90% as singletons. Material for sequencing was peripheral blood. These receptors came from a woman in her twenties or thirties with active or convalescent COVID-19.

The genes are TRBV7-8 and TRBJ2-2; 12 nucleotides align to TRBD2. The germline gives CDR1 SGHVS, CDR2 FQNEAQ. CDR3 length: 17 residues. V lost 4 bases to trimming and J lost 5 bases; unmatched junction nucleotides: 8. CDR3 in DNA: TGTGCCAGCAGCTCAAGAGGAGGGACTAGCGGGACCGGGGAGCTGTTTTTT. This encodes CASSSRGGTSGTGELFF. Together with reference TRBV7-8 and TRBJ2-2, the CDR3 gives the full variable domain: GAGVSQSPRYKVAKRGQDVALRCDPISGHVSLFWYQQALGQGPEFLTYFQNEAQLDKSGLPSDRFFAERPEGSVSTLKIQRTQQEDSAVYLCASSSRGGTSGTGELFFGEGSRLTVL.

The chain carries TRBV2 and TRBJ1-5; 8 bases fit TRBD1. This CDR3 region has 17 residues. CDR1 is SNHLY, CDR2 FYNNEI, per germline. Trimming took 3 bases from V and 2 from J; bases not matched to a gene: 9. CDR3 in DNA: TGTGCCAGCAGTGACCCGACAGGGGTGGGAGGCAATCAGCCCCAGCATTTT. Its translation is CASSDPTGVGGNQPQHF.

V usage is TRBV18 and J usage is TRBJ1-1, with D perhaps TRBD1 (5 bases). This CDR3 has 17 residues. V was clipped by 3 bases and J by 0 bases, with 17 bases between them. Germline V gene sequence: CDR1 KGHSH, CDR2 LQKENI. The CDR3 sequence is CASSPQERGLMNTEAFF. The CDR3, as DNA: TGTGCCAGCTCACCCCAGGAAAGGGGTCTGATGAACACTGAAGCTTTCTTT.

The genes are TRBV14 and TRBJ2-7; TRBD1 agrees at 7 bases. With V trimmed by 3 bases and J by 7 bases, 6 bases remained unmatched. This CDR3 spans 13 amino acids. Germline lookup yields CDR1 SGHDN and CDR2 FVKESK. CDR3 sequence: CASSQRQGGEQYF. The CDR3 coding sequence is TGTGCCAGCAGCCAGCGACAGGGCGGGGAGCAGTACTTC.

This chain joins TRBV19 and TRBJ1-5; the D gene is possibly TRBD1 (6 bases). Germline values: CDR1 LNHDA, CDR2 SQIVND (reference sequence). This CDR3 comprises 16 residues. The germline V and J ends were trimmed by 4 bases and 4 bases, with 17 bases remaining between them. CDR3 DNA: TGTGCCAGTAGTAGCCCTAGGACAGCGGGGAATCAGCCCCAGCATTTT. Protein: CASSSPRTAGNQPQHF.

The chain carries TRBV7-9 and TRBJ2-3; 10 bases agree with TRBD2. Unmatched junction bases numbered 4, after V lost 3 bases and J lost 1 base. Germline values: CDR1 SEHNR, CDR2 FQNEAQ (reference sequence). The CDR3 contains 16 residues. CDR3: CASSLLLAGRTDTQYF. For the CDR3, the DNA is TGTGCCAGCAGCTTGTTACTAGCGGGACGCACAGATACGCAGTATTTT.

The chain has TRBV6-5 and TRBJ2-1; maybe TRBD2 (6 bases). The V end was cut by 4 bases, the J end by 1 base, with 8 bases between. CDR1 and CDR2 from the germline V gene are MNHEY and SVGAGI. The CDR3 sequence is 14 residues long. The CDR3 coding sequence is TGTGCCAGCAGTTGGGGGGAGTCCTACAATGAGCAGTTCTTC. Translation: CASSWGESYNEQFF.

This clone was seen at least ten times. Other DNA sequences in this sample translate to the same CDR3. The CDR3 spells CASSQGTGVNSPLHF. CDR3 nucleotides: TGTGCCAGCAGCCAAGGGACAGGGGTCAACTCACCCCTCCACTTT. The rearrangement joins TRBV3-1 (or the pseudogene TRBV3-2) to TRBJ1-6, with TRBD1 matching 9 bases. Germline-derived CDR1 and CDR2 are LGHDT and YNNKEL (reference sequence). Trimming cost V 1 base and J 10 bases; bases outside gene matches: 5. CDR3 length equals 15 residues.

The genes are TRBV5-1 and TRBJ2-7; D gene uncertain. Germline V lookup: CDR1 SGHRS, CDR2 YFSETQ. The CDR3 runs 14 residues. V shed 4 bases and J shed 0 bases, with 11 bases lying between them. The DNA for the CDR3 is TGCGCCAGCAGCCACGGTGAGAGCTCCTACGAGCAGTACTTC. Amino acid sequence: CASSHGESSYEQYF.

This sequence joins TRBV3-1 (or the pseudogene TRBV3-2) and TRBJ1-3, with D maybe TRBD1 (6 bases). CDR1 is LGHDT, CDR2 YNNKEL, per germline (reference sequence). Trimming took 3 bases from V and 3 from J, leaving 9 bases between them. The CDR3 totals 14 residues. The CDR3: CASSHTTGGNTIYF. CDR3 coding DNA: TGTGCCAGCAGCCACACGACAGGTGGAAACACCATATATTTT.

This chain links TRBV18 with TRBJ2-5, with unresolved D. In germline, CDR1 is KGHSH, CDR2 LQKENI. This CDR3 contains 10 residues. Trimming left V 8 bases short and J 5 bases short, with 6 bases between. The CDR3 DNA reads TGTGCCAGCGCGCTGGAGACCCAGTACTTC. Translated: CASALETQYF.

The rearrangement joins TRBV30 to TRBJ1-1; perhaps TRBD1 as D (6 bases). The length of the CDR3 is 14 residues. Germline lookup yields CDR1 GTSNPN and CDR2 SVGIG (reference sequence). Trimming removed 4 bases from V and 2 bases from J, with 14 bases in between. CDR3 loop: CAWNDRRQNTEAFF. The CDR3 nucleotides are TGTGCCTGGAACGACAGGCGGCAAAACACTGAAGCTTTCTTT.

The chain combines TRBV30 with TRBJ1-3; 9 bases map to TRBD1. Germline CDR1 is GTSNPN and CDR2 is SVGIG (reference sequence). V trimming: 8 bases; J trimming: 0 bases; junction bases outside the gene matches: 8. The CDR3 has 15 residues. The CDR3 loop is CARGQGLVSGNTIYF. DNA for the CDR3: TGTGCCAGGGGACAGGGACTTGTCTCTGGAAACACCATATATTTT.

This chain links TRBV27 with TRBJ1-2; possibly TRBD1 for D (6 bases). From germline, CDR1 is MNHEY and CDR2 SMNVEV (reference sequence). Between the trimmed V and J ends, which lost 5 bases and 8 bases, there was a span of 24 bases. The CDR3 is 16 residues long. The CDR3 sequence is CASSPSGRGRRGGYTF. The CDR3 region has the DNA TGTGCCAGCAGTCCCTCAGGGCGGGGGCGCCGGGGAGGCTACACCTTC.

Written as DNA, the CDR3 is TGTGCCAGCAGCCGCGAGGGGGTCTCCTACGAGCAGTACTTC. Protein: CASSREGVSYEQYF. The gene calls are TRBV6-5 and TRBJ2-7, with D possibly TRBD1 on 6 matching bases. The CDR3 sequence is 14 residues long. The germline V gene encodes CDR1 MNHEY and CDR2 SVGAGI. Deletions cut 6 bases from V and 0 bases from J, with 12 bases between.

This clone was picked up one time. V gene TRBV10-1 combines with J gene TRBJ1-1; D is undetermined. This CDR3 region has 12 residues. Germline CDR1 is WNHNN and CDR2 is SYGVQD (reference sequence). The V end lost 5 bases, the J end lost 1 base, and 5 bases lay between the germline ends. In DNA, the CDR3 is TGCGCCAGCAGTAAACAGAACACTGAAGCTTTCTTT. Amino acids: CASSKQNTEAFF.

The chain couples TRBV10-1 to TRBJ2-1, with 8 bases fitting TRBD2. Germline lookup yields CDR1 WNHNN and CDR2 SYGVQD (reference sequence). V was pared by 6 bases and J by 8 bases, with 15 bases of the junction left unmatched. The CDR3 contains 16 residues. The CDR3 DNA follows: TGCGCCAGCAGCGACTCCGAATATACTAGCGGTCATGAGCAGTTCTTC. Its translation: CASSDSEYTSGHEQFF.

The chain recombines TRBV6-1 with TRBJ1-2; TRBD1 matches 7 bases. CDR1 MNHNS and CDR2 SASEGT come from the germline V gene. V lost 2 bases and J lost 6; bases outside the gene matches: 9. The CDR3 spans 15 residues. The CDR3 reads CASSEYGGGRDGYTF. As DNA, the CDR3 is TGTGCCAGCAGTGAATATGGAGGGGGCAGGGATGGCTACACCTTC.

The J gene is TRBJ1-4, the V gene TRBV18; maybe TRBD1 (6 bases). This CDR3 is 14 amino acids long. Trimming took 5 bases from V and 6 from J, leaving 13 bases between them. Germline loops: CDR1 KGHSH, CDR2 LQKENI. The CDR3 reads CASSSGGLDEKLFF. CDR3 bases: TGTGCCAGCTCATCCGGGGGGCTCGATGAAAAACTGTTTTTT.

This sequence joins TRBV4-1 and TRBJ2-3, with unresolved D. CDR3 length: 14 residues. Germline V lookup: CDR1 MGHRA, CDR2 YSYEKL. Trimming took off 4 bases at V and 0 bases at J, with 8 bases between the two ends. CDR3 residues: CASSPLPSTDTQYF. CDR3 sequence (DNA): TGCGCCAGCAGCCCTCTACCAAGCACAGATACGCAGTATTTT.

The table lists this clone with a few counts. V gene TRBV27 combines with J gene TRBJ1-2, with D hard to call. Germline values: CDR1 MNHEY, CDR2 SMNVEV (reference sequence). The CDR3 contains 13 residues. V lost 6 bases, J lost 2 bases, and 10 bases lay in between. Here the CDR3 reads CASRISYNYGYTF. The CDR3 DNA sequence: TGTGCCAGCAGAATATCCTACAACTATGGCTACACCTTC.

This clone came up once. This CDR3 is also generated by other DNA sequences in the sample. The rearrangement links TRBV30 to TRBJ1-2; the match to TRBD1 covers 7 bases. Germline trimming cut 3 bases from V and 3 bases from J; bases unmatched to any gene: 4. CDR3 length: 13 amino acids. The germline V gene encodes CDR1 GTSNPN and CDR2 SVGIG (reference sequence). The chain's CDR3 is CAWRAGGDYGYTF. The CDR3 nucleotides are TGTGCCTGGAGGGCAGGGGGTGACTATGGCTACACCTTC.

A remark on this clone: This specimen includes other DNA sequences encoding the same CDR3. V and J are TRBV6-5 and TRBJ1-2; D ambiguous. Germline CDR1 reads MNHEY; CDR2 reads SVGAGI. The CDR3 totals 14 residues. With 0 bases removed from V and 2 bases from J, the gap between germline ends came to 7 bases. The CDR3 loop is CASSYSGGNYGYTF. In DNA form, the CDR3 reads TGTGCCAGCAGTTACTCCGGAGGGAACTATGGCTACACCTTC.

In this sample, this clone turned up a few times. The rearrangement joins TRBV2 to TRBJ1-2, with D hard to call. V lost 5 bases, J lost 2 bases, and 6 bases lay in between. This CDR3 region has 12 residues. Germline V lookup: CDR1 SNHLY, CDR2 FYNNEI. CDR3 residues: CASSTVNYGYTF. The CDR3 DNA reads as TGTGCCAGCAGTACGGTGAACTATGGCTACACCTTC.

The CDR3 coding sequence is TGTGCCAGTAATAGCGGGAGGCCCTACAATGAGCAGTTCTTC. Amino acid sequence: CASNSGRPYNEQFF. The V call is TRBV7-2, the J call TRBJ2-1; 10 bases line up with TRBD2. From germline, CDR1 is SGHTA and CDR2 FQGNSA. Unmatched junction bases numbered 4, after V lost 9 bases and J lost 2 bases. The CDR3 is 14 amino acids.

The J gene is TRBJ1-1, the V gene TRBV10-3; 7 bases are a match to TRBD1. The CDR3 is 16 amino acids. Trimming at V came to 0 bases and at J to 0 bases, leaving 4 bases not matched to a gene. Germline lookup yields CDR1 ENHRY and CDR2 SYGVKD. DNA for the CDR3: TGTGCCATCAGTGAGTCGATCGACAGGGTGAACACTGAAGCTTTCTTT. Its translation: CAISESIDRVNTEAFF.

The rearrangement joins TRBV7-9 to TRBJ1-2; 9 bases match TRBD1. This CDR3 has 15 amino acids. The germline V gene has CDR1 SEHNR and CDR2 FQNEAQ (reference sequence). V was clipped by 4 bases and J by 4 bases; unmatched bases: 7. The CDR3 sequence is CASSSQDRGPYGYTF. CDR3 DNA: TGTGCCAGCAGCTCGCAGGACAGGGGACCCTATGGCTACACCTTC.